This TCR beta chain comes out of a study of blood T cell repertoires in COVID-19. Deletions cut 5 bases from V and 1 base from J, with 9 bases between. Germline loops: CDR1 SGHKS, CDR2 YYEKEE (reference sequence). This CDR3 is 13 amino acids long. Profiling relied on immunoSEQ multiplex PCR, and the TCRdb table lists in-frame clones only, not all of them. The sample includes roughly 100,000 clones, approximately 85% of them seen just once. The chain is built from TRBV5-5 and TRBJ1-1; perhaps TRBD1 as D (6 bases). The sample was peripheral blood. The clonotype was recovered from a man aged 35-49 years with active or convalescent COVID-19. The CDR3 protein is CASSWTENTEAFF. In DNA, the CDR3 is TGTGCCAGCAGTTGGACAGAGAACACTGAAGCTTTCTTT.